What follows is one T cell receptor (beta chain) and its context. What it binds is unknown. Trimming took 2 bases from V and 5 from J, leaving 7 bases between them. The CDR3 has 13 amino acids. Germline V lookup: CDR1 MNHEY, CDR2 SVGAGI. Primers: 60 Vbeta forward and 13 Jbeta reverse. TCRdb's table, derived via immunoSEQ multiplex PCR, lists solely in-frame clones and lacks some. Here the sample spans around 160,000 clones, 75% to 90% being singletons. The sample is drawn from a study of cytomegalovirus exposure and HLA in healthy donors. Broader study findings: Association of a missense DCLRE1C variant with TCR beta V- and J-gene trimming was reported in a later analysis. Whilst most TCR sequences proved rare, a subset of public TCRs occurred across many donors.

Sequencing was carried out using PBMCs. This chain connects TRBV6-5 to TRBJ1-5, with no clear D. The receptor's source is a woman aged 18-29 years in good health and CMV-seronegative. Here the CDR3 DNA reads TGTGCCAGCAGTTACACCCAGTATCAGCCCCAGCATTTT. Translating gives CASSYTQYQPQHF.